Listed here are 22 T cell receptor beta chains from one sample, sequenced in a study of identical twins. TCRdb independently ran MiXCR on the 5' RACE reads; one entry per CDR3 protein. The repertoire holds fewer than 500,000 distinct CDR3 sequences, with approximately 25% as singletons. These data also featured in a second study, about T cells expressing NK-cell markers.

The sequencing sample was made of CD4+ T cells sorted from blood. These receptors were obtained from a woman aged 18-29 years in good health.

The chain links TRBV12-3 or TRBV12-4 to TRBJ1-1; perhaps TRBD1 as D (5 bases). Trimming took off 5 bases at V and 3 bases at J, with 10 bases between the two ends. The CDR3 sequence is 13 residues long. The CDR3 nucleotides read TGTGCCAGCAGTCTGCTGGGACACACTGAAGCTTTCTTT. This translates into CASSLLGHTEAFF.

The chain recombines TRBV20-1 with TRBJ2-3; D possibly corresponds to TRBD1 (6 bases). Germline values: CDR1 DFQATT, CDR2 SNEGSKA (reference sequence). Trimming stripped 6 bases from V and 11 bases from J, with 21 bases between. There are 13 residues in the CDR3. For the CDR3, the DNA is TGCAGTGCCTTAGGGCTAGGGGGATTAGGGCAGTATTTT. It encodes CSALGLGGLGQYF.

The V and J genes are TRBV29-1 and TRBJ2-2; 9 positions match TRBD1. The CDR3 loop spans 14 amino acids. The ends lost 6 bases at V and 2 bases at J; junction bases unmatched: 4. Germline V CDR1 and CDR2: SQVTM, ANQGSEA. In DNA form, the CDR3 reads TGCAGCGTCCGGACAGGGGACAACACCGGGGAGCTGTTTTTT. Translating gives CSVRTGDNTGELFF.

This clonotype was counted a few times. This CDR3 is CASSPMGLSSIAGELFF. In nucleotides, the CDR3 is TGTGCCAGCAGCCCAATGGGACTCTCGTCAATTGCCGGGGAGCTGTTTTTT. The chain is built from TRBV7-9 and TRBJ2-2; a possible D gene is TRBD2 (6 bases). This CDR3 has 17 amino acids. The V end lost 5 bases, the J end lost 6 bases, and 22 bases lay between the germline ends. Germline CDR1 and CDR2: SEHNR and FQNEAQ (reference sequence).

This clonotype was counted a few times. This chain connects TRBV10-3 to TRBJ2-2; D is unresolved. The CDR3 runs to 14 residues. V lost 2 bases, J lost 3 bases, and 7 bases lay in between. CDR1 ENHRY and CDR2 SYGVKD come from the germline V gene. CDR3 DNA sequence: TGTGCCATCAGTGAGGCAGGTTACACCGGGGAGCTGTTTTTT. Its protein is CAISEAGYTGELFF.

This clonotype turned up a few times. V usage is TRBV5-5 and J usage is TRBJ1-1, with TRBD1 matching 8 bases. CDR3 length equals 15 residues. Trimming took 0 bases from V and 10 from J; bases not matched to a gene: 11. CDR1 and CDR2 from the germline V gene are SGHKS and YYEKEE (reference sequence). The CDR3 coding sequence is TGTGCCAGCAGCTTGGGGACAGGGCGCCAAACGGGAGCTTTCTTT. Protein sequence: CASSLGTGRQTGAFF.

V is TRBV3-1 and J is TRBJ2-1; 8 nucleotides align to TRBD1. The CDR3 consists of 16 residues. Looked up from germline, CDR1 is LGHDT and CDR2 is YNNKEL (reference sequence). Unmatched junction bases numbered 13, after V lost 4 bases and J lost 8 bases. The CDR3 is CASSPRSDAGGHEQFF. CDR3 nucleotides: TGTGCCAGCAGCCCCCGTTCCGACGCAGGGGGCCATGAGCAGTTCTTC.

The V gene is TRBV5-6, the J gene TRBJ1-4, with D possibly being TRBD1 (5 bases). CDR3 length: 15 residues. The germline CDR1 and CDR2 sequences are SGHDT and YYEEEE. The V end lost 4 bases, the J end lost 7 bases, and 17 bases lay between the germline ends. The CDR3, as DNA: TGTGCCAGCAGCCTTGGAGCTGGGGGAGCTGAAAAACTGTTTTTT. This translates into CASSLGAGGAEKLFF.

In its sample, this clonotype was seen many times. This CDR3 is CASSRTGGSGANVLTF. The CDR3 region has the DNA TGTGCCAGCAGCCGGACAGGGGGCTCCGGGGCCAACGTCCTGACTTTC. This rearrangement joins TRBV6-1 to TRBJ2-6, with 11 bases lining up with TRBD1. CDR1 is MNHNS and CDR2 is SASEGT in the germline V gene. The CDR3 has 16 amino acids. With V trimmed by 6 bases and J by 4 bases, 5 bases remained unmatched.

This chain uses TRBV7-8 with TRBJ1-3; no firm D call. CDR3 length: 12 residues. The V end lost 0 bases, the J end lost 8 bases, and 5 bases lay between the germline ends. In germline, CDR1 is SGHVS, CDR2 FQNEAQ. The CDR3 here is CASSLATDTIYF. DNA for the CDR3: TGTGCCAGCAGCTTAGCAACGGACACCATATATTTT.

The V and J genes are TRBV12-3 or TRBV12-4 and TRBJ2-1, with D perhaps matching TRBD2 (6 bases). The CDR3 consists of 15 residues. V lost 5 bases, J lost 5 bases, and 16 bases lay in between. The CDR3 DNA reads TGTGCCAGCAGTCGACTAGGAGAGTTTCACAATGAGCAGTTCTTC. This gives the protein CASSRLGEFHNEQFF.

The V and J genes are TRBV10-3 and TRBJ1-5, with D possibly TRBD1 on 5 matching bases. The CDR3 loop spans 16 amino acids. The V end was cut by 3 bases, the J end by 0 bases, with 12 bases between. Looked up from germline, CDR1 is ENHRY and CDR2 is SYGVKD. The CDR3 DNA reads TGTGCCATCAGTGACAAGAGGGGCTCTAGCAATCAGCCCCAGCATTTT. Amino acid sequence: CAISDKRGSSNQPQHF.

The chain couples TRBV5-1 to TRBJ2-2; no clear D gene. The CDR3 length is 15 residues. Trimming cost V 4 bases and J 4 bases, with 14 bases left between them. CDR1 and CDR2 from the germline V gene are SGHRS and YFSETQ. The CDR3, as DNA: TGCGCCAGCAGCCGCGAATGGGTCGGCACCGGGGAGCTGTTTTTT. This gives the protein CASSREWVGTGELFF.

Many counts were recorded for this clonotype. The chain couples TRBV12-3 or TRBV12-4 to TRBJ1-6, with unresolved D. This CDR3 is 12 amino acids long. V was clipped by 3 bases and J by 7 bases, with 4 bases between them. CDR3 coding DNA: TGTGCCAGCAGTTTGTTCAATTCACCCCTCCACTTT. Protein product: CASSLFNSPLHF.

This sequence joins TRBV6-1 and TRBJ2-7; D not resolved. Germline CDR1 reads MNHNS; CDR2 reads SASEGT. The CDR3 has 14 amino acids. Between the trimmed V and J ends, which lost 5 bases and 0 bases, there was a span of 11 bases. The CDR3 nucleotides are TGTGCCAGCAGTAGGTATAAGAGCTCCTACGAGCAGTACTTC. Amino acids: CASSRYKSSYEQYF.

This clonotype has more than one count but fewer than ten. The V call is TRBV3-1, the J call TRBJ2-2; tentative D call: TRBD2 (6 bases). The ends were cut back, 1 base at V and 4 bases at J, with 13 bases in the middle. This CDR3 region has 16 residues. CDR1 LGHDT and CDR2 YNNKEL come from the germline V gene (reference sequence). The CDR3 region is CASSQGASVVTGELFF. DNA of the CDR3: TGTGCCAGCAGCCAAGGAGCTAGCGTTGTCACCGGGGAGCTGTTTTTT.

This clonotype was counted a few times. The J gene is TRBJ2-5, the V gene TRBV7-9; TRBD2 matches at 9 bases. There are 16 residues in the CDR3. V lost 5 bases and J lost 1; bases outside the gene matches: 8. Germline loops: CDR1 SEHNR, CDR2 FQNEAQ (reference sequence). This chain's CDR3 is CASSRPGGRVQETQYF. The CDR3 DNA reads TGTGCCAGCAGCCGTCCGGGCGGGAGGGTCCAAGAGACCCAGTACTTC.

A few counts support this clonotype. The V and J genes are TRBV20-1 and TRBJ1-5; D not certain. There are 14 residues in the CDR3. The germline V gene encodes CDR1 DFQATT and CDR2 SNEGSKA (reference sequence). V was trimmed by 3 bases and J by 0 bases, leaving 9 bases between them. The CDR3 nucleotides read TGCAGTGCTAGGTACCTTTTTAGCAATCAGCCCCAGCATTTT. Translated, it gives CSARYLFSNQPQHF.

In nucleotides, the CDR3 is TGTGCCAGCAGCGCGCAGGGGTCGCGCAATCAGCCCCAGCATTTT. This translates into CASSAQGSRNQPQHF. The V gene is TRBV7-9, the J gene TRBJ1-5, with a possible D match to TRBD1 (6 bases). Deletions cut 5 bases from V and 2 bases from J, with 13 bases between. CDR1 and CDR2 (germline): SEHNR, FQNEAQ (reference sequence). The CDR3 runs 15 residues. The full variable domain, its missing parts supplied by reference TRBV7-9 and TRBJ1-5, is DTGVSQNPRHKITKRGQNVTFRCDPISEHNRLYWYRQTLGQGPEFLTYFQNEAQLEKSRLLSDRFSAERPKGSFSTLEIQRTEQGDSAMYLCASSAQGSRNQPQHFGDGTRLSIL.

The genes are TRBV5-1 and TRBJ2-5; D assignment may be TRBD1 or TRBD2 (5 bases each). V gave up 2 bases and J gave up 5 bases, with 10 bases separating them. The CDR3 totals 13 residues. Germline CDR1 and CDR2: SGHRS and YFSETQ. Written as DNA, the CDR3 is TGCGCCAGCAGCTTCGGAGAGGGGGAGACCCAGTACTTC. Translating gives CASSFGEGETQYF.

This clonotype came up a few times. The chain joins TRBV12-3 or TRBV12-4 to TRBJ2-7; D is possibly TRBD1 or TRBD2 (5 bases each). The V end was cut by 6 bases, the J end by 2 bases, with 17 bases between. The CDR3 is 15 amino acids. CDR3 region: CASSQIRRGAYEQYF. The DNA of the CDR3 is TGTGCCAGCAGCCAGATCCGTAGAGGGGCCTACGAGCAGTACTTC.

The CDR3 protein is CSAREATSEQYF. CDR3 DNA sequence: TGCAGTGCTAGAGAAGCAACTAGCGAGCAGTACTTC. The chain joins TRBV20-1 to TRBJ2-7; maybe TRBD2 (5 bases). Trimming shortened V by 0 bases and J by 6 bases, and 9 bases separated the two germline ends. The CDR3 runs 12 residues. CDR1 DFQATT and CDR2 SNEGSKA come from the germline V gene (reference sequence).